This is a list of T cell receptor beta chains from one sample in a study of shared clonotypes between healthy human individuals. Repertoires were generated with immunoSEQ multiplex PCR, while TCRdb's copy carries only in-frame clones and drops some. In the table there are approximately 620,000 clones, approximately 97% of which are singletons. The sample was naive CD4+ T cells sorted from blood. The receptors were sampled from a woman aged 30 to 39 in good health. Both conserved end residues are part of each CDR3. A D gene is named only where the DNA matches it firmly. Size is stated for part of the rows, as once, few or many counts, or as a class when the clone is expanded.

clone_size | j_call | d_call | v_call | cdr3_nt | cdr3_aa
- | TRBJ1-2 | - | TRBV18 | TGTGCCAGCTCACCACCGGGGGACGGACTATATGGCTACACCTTC | CASSPPGDGLYGYTF
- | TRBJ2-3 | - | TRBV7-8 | TGTGCCAGCAGCCGCGCCCGGGACCCCTGGGAAGATACGCAGTATTTT | CASSRARDPWEDTQYF
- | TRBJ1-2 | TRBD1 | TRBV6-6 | TGTGCCAGCAGTCAACAGGGGGCGACACTGGATGGCTACACCTTC | CASSQQGATLDGYTF
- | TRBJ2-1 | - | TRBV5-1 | TGCGCCAGCGGCCCCGCGACAGGTTTTCAGAACAATGAGCAGTTCTTC | CASGPATGFQNNEQFF
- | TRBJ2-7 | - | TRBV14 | TGTGCCAGCAGTCTCGCGGGACAGCAGTACTTC | CASSLAGQQYF
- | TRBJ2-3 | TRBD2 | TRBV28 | TGTGCCAGCAGTATACGACTAGCGGGAGGGTCAGATACGCAGTATTTT | CASSIRLAGGSDTQYF
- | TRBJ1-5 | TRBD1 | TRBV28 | TGTGCCAGCAGGCCGGGACAGGCTAATCAGCCCCAGCATTTT | CASRPGQANQPQHF
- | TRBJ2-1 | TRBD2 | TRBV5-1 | TGCGCCAGCAGTCAGACTAGCGGCTCCTACAATGAGCAGTTCTTC | CASSQTSGSYNEQFF
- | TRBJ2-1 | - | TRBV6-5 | TGTGCCAGCAGTTATCTTTCAGCGGAGGGGTACAATGAGCAGTTCTTC | CASSYLSAEGYNEQFF
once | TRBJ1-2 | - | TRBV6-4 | TGTGCCAGCAGTGACTCGTCGGGCCAAGGTGGCTACACCTTC | CASSDSSGQGGYTF
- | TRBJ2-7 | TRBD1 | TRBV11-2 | TGTGCCAGCAGCTCGCTTACGAATAGGGGGCGAGGCGAGCAGTACTTC | CASSSLTNRGRGEQYF
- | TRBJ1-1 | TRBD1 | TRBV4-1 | TGCGCCAGCAAACATACAGGGGGTACTGAAGCTTTCTTT | CASKHTGGTEAFF
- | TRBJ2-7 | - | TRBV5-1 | TGCGCCAGCAGCTTGGGAGGGAGCCCCCACGAGCAGTACTTC | CASSLGGSPHEQYF
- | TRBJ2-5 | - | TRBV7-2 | TGTGCCAGCAGGGCCGAACGGAGGCTAGGGCCCCAGTACTTC | CASRAERRLGPQYF
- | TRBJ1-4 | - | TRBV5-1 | TGCGCCAGCAGCATTGCCCGCCTGGAGGAAGAAAAACTGTTTTTT | CASSIARLEEEKLFF
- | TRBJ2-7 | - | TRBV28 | TGTGCCAGCAGTTGGGTCGATGATTCCTACGAGCAGTACTTC | CASSWVDDSYEQYF
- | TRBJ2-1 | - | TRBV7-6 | TGTGCCAGCAGCTTCTCTTCCTACAATGAGCAGTTCTTC | CASSFSSYNEQFF
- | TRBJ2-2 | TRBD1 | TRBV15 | TGTGCCACCAGCAGAGGGCACAGGGGGCGCACCGGGGAGCTGTTTTTT | CATSRGHRGRTGELFF
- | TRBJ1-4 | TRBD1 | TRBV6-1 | TGTGCCAGCAGTGAAGTCAGGGGGGATGAAAAACTGTTTTTT | CASSEVRGDEKLFF
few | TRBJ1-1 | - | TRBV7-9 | TGTGCCAGCAGCTTAGTTACATTGAACACTGAAGCTTTCTTT | CASSLVTLNTEAFF
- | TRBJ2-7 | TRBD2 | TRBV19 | TGTGCCAGTAGTATGGTGACTAGCGGGAGGAACCCCTACGAGCAGTACTTC | CASSMVTSGRNPYEQYF
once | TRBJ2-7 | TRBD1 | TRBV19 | TGTGCCAGCGGGACAGGCTCCTACGAGCAGTACTTC | CASGTGSYEQYF
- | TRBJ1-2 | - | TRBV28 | TGTGCCAGCAGTGTCGGGACGGGTAGTGAACGCTACACCTTC | CASSVGTGSERYTF
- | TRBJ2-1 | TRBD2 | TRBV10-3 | TGTGCCATCAGTGAGTCGGGACTAGCGGGAGGGAATGAGCAGTTCTTC | CAISESGLAGGNEQFF
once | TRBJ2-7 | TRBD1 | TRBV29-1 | TGCAGCGTTATGACAGGGGTCGAGCAGTACTTC | CSVMTGVEQYF
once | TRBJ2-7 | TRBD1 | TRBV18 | TGTGCCAGCTCGCCCTCGACAGGGGCCCAACCCTACGAGCAGTACTTC | CASSPSTGAQPYEQYF
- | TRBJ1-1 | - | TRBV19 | TGTGCCAGTAGTATAGGTCCGGGGATGAACACTGAAGCTTTCTTT | CASSIGPGMNTEAFF
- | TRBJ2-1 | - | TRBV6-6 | TGTGCCACCGAGGGGACAGGGCGGGAGGGCCGCAATGAGCAGTTCTTC | CATEGTGREGRNEQFF
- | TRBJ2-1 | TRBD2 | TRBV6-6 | TGTGCCAGCAATGTGACTAGCGGGCCGTACAATGAGCAGTTCTTC | CASNVTSGPYNEQFF
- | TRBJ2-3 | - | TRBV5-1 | TGCGCCAGCAGTCTGGGGTCTAGCACAGATACGCAGTATTTT | CASSLGSSTDTQYF
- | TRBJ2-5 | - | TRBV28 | TGTGCCAGCAGCCCTCAGGGTGCTGGGGAGACCCAGTACTTC | CASSPQGAGETQYF
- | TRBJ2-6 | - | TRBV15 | TGTGCCACCAGCAGACCTGGGGCCAACGTCCTGACTTTC | CATSRPGANVLTF
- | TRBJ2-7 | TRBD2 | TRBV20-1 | TGCAGTGCTTGGACTAGCTACGAGCAGTACTTC | CSAWTSYEQYF
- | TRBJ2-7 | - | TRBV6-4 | TGTGCTCCCTTGGGGGAAGAGCAGTACTTC | CAPLGEEQYF
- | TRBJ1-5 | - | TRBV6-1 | TGTGCCAGCTACGCACAGGGGCCCCAGCATTTT | CASYAQGPQHF
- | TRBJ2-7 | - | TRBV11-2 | TGTGCCAGCAGCTTAGCGGGGGCGGTAAACGAGCAGTACTTC | CASSLAGAVNEQYF
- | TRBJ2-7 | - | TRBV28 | TGTGCCAGCAGTTTAGACAGGATCCCCTACGAGCAGTACTTC | CASSLDRIPYEQYF
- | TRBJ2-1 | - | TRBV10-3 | TGTGCCATCAGTGAAGGACCGGGCGGGGAGCAGTTCTTC | CAISEGPGGEQFF
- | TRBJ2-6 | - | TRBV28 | TGTGCCAGCAGTTTTTCAGGGGTAGGGGCCAACGTCCTGACTTTC | CASSFSGVGANVLTF
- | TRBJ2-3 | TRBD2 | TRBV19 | TGTGCCAGTTCGGACAGGACTAGCGGAGATACGCAGTATTTT | CASSDRTSGDTQYF
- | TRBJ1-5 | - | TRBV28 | TGTGCCAGCAGTTTAATCCAAGGGGCAGACGACAATCAGCCCCAGCATTTT | CASSLIQGADDNQPQHF
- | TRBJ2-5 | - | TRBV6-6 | TGTGCCAGCAAGACAGACCAAGAGACCCAGTACTTC | CASKTDQETQYF
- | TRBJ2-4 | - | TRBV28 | TGTGCCAGCACCAATCCGACGGGAGAAAACATTCAGTACTTC | CASTNPTGENIQYF
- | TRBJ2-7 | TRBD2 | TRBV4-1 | TGCGCCAGCAGCCAACCGGGACTAGCGGGAGTTAAGCAGTACTTC | CASSQPGLAGVKQYF
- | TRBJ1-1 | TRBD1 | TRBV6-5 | TGTGCCAGCAGTCAGGGGGCGCGGAACACTGAAGCTTTCTTT | CASSQGARNTEAFF
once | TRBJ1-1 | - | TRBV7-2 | TGTGCCAGCAGCTTAGAGCCGTCTAGCACTGAAGCTTTCTTT | CASSLEPSSTEAFF
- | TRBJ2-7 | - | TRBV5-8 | TGTGCCAGCAGCTCGTCCGGCTACGAGCAGTACTTC | CASSSSGYEQYF
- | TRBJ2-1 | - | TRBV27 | TGTGCCAGCAGTCATACCTCAGGGTTTGGAGTATACAATGAGCAGTTCTTC | CASSHTSGFGVYNEQFF
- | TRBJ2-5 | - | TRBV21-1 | TGTGCCAGCAGCGACCGACAGGGGGAGACCCAGTACTTC | CASSDRQGETQYF
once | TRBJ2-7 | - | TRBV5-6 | TGTGCCAGCAGCCGTCCTGAGACAGCCTACGAGCAGTACTTC | CASSRPETAYEQYF
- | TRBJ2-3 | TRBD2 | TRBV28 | TGTGCCAGCACCGGCCCCGGGGGACTAGGGAAAGATACGCAGTATTTT | CASTGPGGLGKDTQYF
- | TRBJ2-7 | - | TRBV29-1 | TGCAGCGTTGAAGATCGGTCGAACTACGAGCAGTACTTC | CSVEDRSNYEQYF
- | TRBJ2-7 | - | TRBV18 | TGTGCCAGCACCAGCCGGGAAAGCTCCTACGAGCAGTACTTC | CASTSRESSYEQYF
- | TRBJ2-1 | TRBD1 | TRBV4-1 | TGCGCCAGCAGCCAAGATCCCGGGACAGGGGGCGATGAGCAGTTCTTC | CASSQDPGTGGDEQFF
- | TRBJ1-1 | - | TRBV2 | TGTGCCAGCAGTGAGGGGGGATACACTGAAGCTTTCTTT | CASSEGGYTEAFF
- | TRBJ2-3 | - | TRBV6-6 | TGTGCCAGCAGGCCGGGTGACGGAGGTACAGATACGCAGTATTTT | CASRPGDGGTDTQYF
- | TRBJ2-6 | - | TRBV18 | TGTGCCAGCTCACCTGACTACTCTGGGGCCAACGTCCTGACTTTC | CASSPDYSGANVLTF
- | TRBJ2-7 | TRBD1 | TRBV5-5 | TGTGCCAGCAGCTTGGTAGTGACAGGGGTACACGAGCAGTACTTC | CASSLVVTGVHEQYF
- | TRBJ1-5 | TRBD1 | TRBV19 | TGTGCCAGTAGTATGACAGGGGGTCTCGTTCAGCCCCAGCATTTT | CASSMTGGLVQPQHF